These 15 T cell receptor beta chains were all obtained from the same sample, sequenced in a study of low-dose radiotherapy and immunotherapy resistance in tumors. Alpha- and beta-chain coverage of first-strand cDNA came from TRAV- and TRBV-specific primers. Using a constant-region primer together with a V-primer adapter, TCRs were subjected to 15 to 20 PCR cycles of amplification. TCRdb re-called the reads through MiXCR, storing one row per CDR3 protein. There are about 9,000 distinct CDR3 sequences in the sample; approximately 69% occur only once, and 6% to 7.5% lies in the top ten. These receptors came from a human donor with advanced metastatic prostate, ovarian, gallbladder or colorectal cancer (not recorded which). This table probably holds off-target reads from a library built for another chain.

The J gene is TRBJ2-2, the V gene TRBV29-1; tentative D call: TRBD2 (6 bases). Trimming left V 4 bases short and J 1 base short, with 13 bases between. CDR3 length: 15 amino acids. CDR1 is SQVTM, CDR2 ANQGSEA, per germline. CDR3 sequence reads: CSVVSRRGNTGELFF. The CDR3 region has the DNA TGCAGCGTTGTAAGTCGGAGGGGGAACACCGGGGAGCTGTTTTTT.

The rearrangement joins TRBV19 to TRBJ2-1; 9 bases agree with TRBD2. Germline V gene lookup returns CDR1 LNHDA and CDR2 SQIVND (reference sequence). This CDR3 is 15 amino acids long. Trimming at V came to 2 bases and at J to 6 bases, leaving 5 bases not matched to a gene. The CDR3 coding sequence is TGTGCCAGTAGTATAAGTTGGCGGGAGGGCAATGAGCAGTTCTTC. Residues: CASSISWREGNEQFF.

The chain uses TRBV6-4 and TRBJ2-1, with a weak D call TRBD2 (7 bases). The CDR3 has 15 amino acids. CDR1 and CDR2 (germline): MRHNA, SNTAGT. The ends were cut back, 0 bases at V and 8 bases at J, with 14 bases in the middle. The CDR3 nucleotides are TGTGCCAGCAGTGACTCGGGGGCGGGGGACTATGAGCAGTTCTTC. Translated, it gives CASSDSGAGDYEQFF.

V and J are TRBV11-2 and TRBJ2-7, with 11 bases that match TRBD2. The CDR3 extends over 12 amino acids. The J segment lost 3 bases and the V segment lost 8 bases, leaving 0 bases of the junction unmatched. CDR1 is SGHAT and CDR2 is FQNNGV in the germline V gene. The CDR3 here is CASGLAGYEQYF. In DNA form, the CDR3 reads TGTGCCAGCGGACTAGCGGGCTACGAGCAGTACTTC.

J is TRBJ2-7 and V is TRBV12-3 or TRBV12-4, with TRBD1 matching over 8 bases. After removal of 5 bases from V and 7 bases from J, the junction contained 7 bases not matched to a gene. The CDR3 runs to 13 residues. CDR3 region: CASSGQGAEEQYF. In nucleotides, the CDR3 is TGTGCCAGCAGTGGACAGGGAGCGGAGGAGCAGTACTTC.

The chain is built from TRBV5-1 and TRBJ2-7; 12 bases match TRBD2. The CDR3 consists of 14 residues. Germline-derived CDR1 and CDR2 are SGHRS and YFSETQ. V gave up 3 bases and J gave up 5 bases; unmatched junction bases: 3. DNA for the CDR3: TGCGCCAGCAGCTGGGGACTAGCGGGCGACGAGCAGTACTTC. It translates to CASSWGLAGDEQYF.

The chain recombines TRBV3-1 with TRBJ2-4, with a tentative D call TRBD1 (5 bases). Per germline, CDR1 LGHDT and CDR2 YNNKEL (reference sequence). V gave up 3 bases and J gave up 5 bases, with 11 bases separating them. This CDR3 spans 14 amino acids. Written as DNA, the CDR3 is TGTGCCAGCAGCCAGCAGGGCAGTGAAAACATTCAGTACTTC. It translates to CASSQQGSENIQYF.

V usage is TRBV5-1 and J usage is TRBJ1-1; a weak D match, TRBD1 (5 bases). Germline CDR1 reads SGHRS; CDR2 reads YFSETQ. The length of the CDR3 is 19 residues. Trimming shortened V by 2 bases and J by 1 base, and 24 bases separated the two germline ends. The CDR3 region has the DNA TGCGCCAGCAGCTTCGAGGATTTGGGGTTCGGGAGGGGGAACACTGAAGCTTTCTTT. Amino acids: CASSFEDLGFGRGNTEAFF.

In its sample, this clonotype was seen a few times. This chain uses TRBV5-1 with TRBJ2-1, with 8 bases that match TRBD2. The CDR3 is 15 amino acids. Per germline, CDR1 SGHRS and CDR2 YFSETQ. Trimming took 4 bases from V and 5 from J; bases not matched to a gene: 8. CDR3 coding DNA: TGCGCCAGCAGCCCCGGGGGGGGGCGGAACAATGAGCAGTTCTTC. Its protein is CASSPGGGRNNEQFF.

The V gene is TRBV30, the J gene TRBJ2-7; 9 bases are a match to TRBD2. Germline loops: CDR1 GTSNPN, CDR2 SVGIG (reference sequence). Trimming took 2 bases from V and 4 from J; bases not matched to a gene: 6. This CDR3 is 14 amino acids long. The CDR3 here is CAWSRAGGGYEQYF. The CDR3 coding sequence is TGTGCCTGGAGTCGAGCGGGAGGAGGGTACGAGCAGTACTTC.

The chain recombines TRBV27 with TRBJ2-5; TRBD2 might be the D (5 bases). The CDR3 contains 13 residues. Trimming pared 5 bases from V and 5 bases from J, leaving 12 bases between. CDR1 and CDR2 (germline): MNHEY, SMNVEV (reference sequence). As DNA, the CDR3 is TGTGCCAGCAGTCCCACTAGTTGGGAGACCCAGTACTTC. This sequence encodes CASSPTSWETQYF.

The rearrangement joins TRBV18 to TRBJ2-3, with D tentatively TRBD2 (5 bases). Germline V gene lookup returns CDR1 KGHSH and CDR2 LQKENI. The CDR3 has 14 residues. Between the trimmed V and J ends, which lost 5 bases and 5 bases, there was a span of 14 bases. This CDR3 is CASSVAKREDTQYF. CDR3 bases: TGTGCCAGCTCAGTAGCGAAACGGGAAGATACGCAGTATTTT.

This rearrangement joins TRBV28 to TRBJ2-7; 8 bases are a match to TRBD1. The V and J ends lost 7 bases and 6 bases, in that order; junction bases with no gene match: 8. Per the germline V gene, CDR1 is MDHEN and CDR2 is SYDVKM. This CDR3 comprises 13 residues. CDR3 in DNA: TGTGCCAGCACTAGGACAGGGATAATCGAGCAGTACTTC. This translates into CASTRTGIIEQYF.

The chain joins TRBV6-8 to TRBJ1-5, with D possibly matching TRBD1 (5 bases). This CDR3 spans 14 amino acids. The germline gives CDR1 MNHGY, CDR2 SAAAGT. Deletions cut 6 bases from V and 0 bases from J, with 9 bases between. The CDR3 nucleotides are TGTGCCAGCAGGTCTGGGGGTAGCAATCAGCCCCAGCATTTT. This translates into CASRSGGSNQPQHF.

The rearrangement links TRBV7-9 to TRBJ2-7; tentative D call: TRBD1 (6 bases). The CDR3 totals 14 residues. Trimming took off 0 bases at V and 5 bases at J, with 11 bases between the two ends. Germline assignment: CDR1 SEHNR and CDR2 FQNEAQ (reference sequence). The CDR3 DNA reads TGTGCCAGCAGCTTAGCACAGGGTCTCAACGAGCAGTACTTC. This translates into CASSLAQGLNEQYF.